This T cell receptor beta chain is drawn from a study of control samples from healthy donors and cancer patients. This CDR3 region has 15 residues. Germline CDR1 MNHEY, CDR2 SVGAGI. Trimming removed 5 bases from V and 9 bases from J; junction bases left unmatched: 10. The repertoire was sequenced with immunoSEQ multiplex PCR; TCRdb's copy has only in-frame clones and lacks some. The sample has some 200,000 clones; about 93% are singletons. This receptor was taken from a man aged 18 to 30 in good health. Sequencing was performed on blood. This chain connects TRBV6-5 to TRBJ1-6, with 7 bases aligning to TRBD1. Here the CDR3 reads CASSHGTDRGSPLHF. The DNA for the CDR3 is TGTGCCAGCAGTCATGGGACAGATCGAGGTTCACCCCTCCACTTT.